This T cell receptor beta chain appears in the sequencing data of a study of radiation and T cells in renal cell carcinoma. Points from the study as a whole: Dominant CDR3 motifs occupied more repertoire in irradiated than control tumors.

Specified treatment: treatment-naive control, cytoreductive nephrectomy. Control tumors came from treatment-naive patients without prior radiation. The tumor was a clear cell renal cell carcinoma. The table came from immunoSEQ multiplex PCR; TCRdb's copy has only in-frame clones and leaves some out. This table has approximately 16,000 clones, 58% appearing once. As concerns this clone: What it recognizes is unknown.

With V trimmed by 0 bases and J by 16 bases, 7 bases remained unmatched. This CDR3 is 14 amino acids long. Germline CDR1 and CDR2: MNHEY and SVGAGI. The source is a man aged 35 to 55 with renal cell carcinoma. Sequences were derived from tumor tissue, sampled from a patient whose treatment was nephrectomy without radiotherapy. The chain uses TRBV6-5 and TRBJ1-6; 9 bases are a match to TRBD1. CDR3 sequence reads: CASSYSGQGDVLHF. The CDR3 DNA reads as TGTGCCAGCAGTTACTCGGGACAGGGCGATGTACTCCACTTT.